What follows are 27 T cell receptor beta chains derived from one specimen sequenced in a study of blood T cell repertoires in COVID-19. The table came from immunoSEQ multiplex PCR; TCRdb's copy has only in-frame clones and leaves some out. The table shows under 250,000 clones, with approximately 88% occurring only once. The sample taken for sequencing was PBMCs or T cells enriched from blood (not recorded which). All receptors come from a woman aged 40 to 50 who had been exposed to COVID-19.

The CDR3 DNA sequence: TGTGCCAGCAGATCCACGTCAGGGGAGGAGACCCAGTACTTC. Its protein product is CASRSTSGEETQYF. This chain links TRBV7-3 with TRBJ2-5, with D perhaps matching TRBD1 (6 bases). Deletions cut 6 bases from V and 5 bases from J, with 16 bases between. The V gene's germline CDR1 is SGHTA and CDR2 FQGTGA. The CDR3 extends over 14 amino acids.

The V gene is TRBV20-1, the J gene TRBJ1-5; D gene ambiguous. This CDR3 is 15 amino acids long. Between the trimmed V and J ends, which lost 3 bases and 3 bases, there was a span of 15 bases. CDR1 is DFQATT and CDR2 is SNEGSKA in the germline V gene (reference sequence). CDR3 residues: CSASSWFGDNQPQHF. Here the CDR3 DNA reads TGCAGTGCTAGTTCATGGTTTGGAGACAATCAGCCCCAGCATTTT.

The J gene is TRBJ1-2, the V gene TRBV7-2, with D unclear. V dropped 5 bases and J dropped 1 base, with 8 bases sitting between them. This CDR3 has 13 residues. Germline V gives CDR1 SGHTA, CDR2 FQGNSA. CDR3 in DNA: TGTGCCAGCAGCCAGACATTTAACTATGGCTACACCTTC. This codes for CASSQTFNYGYTF.

The chain joins TRBV2 to TRBJ2-7; 12 bases agree with TRBD2. The CDR3 runs to 15 residues. The germline gives CDR1 SNHLY, CDR2 FYNNEI. Germline trimming cut 2 bases from V and 1 base from J; bases unmatched to any gene: 0. As DNA, the CDR3 is TGTGCCAGCAGTGAACTAGCGGGAGGGTCCTACGAGCAGTACGTC. This gives the protein CASSELAGGSYEQYV.

The rearrangement joins TRBV25-1 to TRBJ1-6; the match to TRBD1 covers 7 bases. V lost 6 bases and J lost 0; bases outside the gene matches: 8. Germline V gives CDR1 MGHDK, CDR2 SYGVNS. CDR3 length: 17 amino acids. CDR3 nucleotides: TGTGCCAGCAGCCCCGGGACAGTGAGCTCCTATAATTCACCCCTCCACTTT. Translated: CASSPGTVSSYNSPLHF.

V is TRBV7-3 and J is TRBJ2-3; D is perhaps TRBD1 (5 bases). The germline V and J ends were trimmed by 0 bases and 3 bases, with 10 bases remaining between them. The CDR3 has 15 residues. Looked up from germline, CDR1 is SGHTA and CDR2 is FQGTGA. The CDR3 nucleotides read TGTGCCAGCAGCTTAACAGGGGTGGGGACAGATACGCAGTATTTT. It codes for CASSLTGVGTDTQYF.

Remarks on this clone: Additional DNA sequences in this sample encode the identical CDR3. This chain's CDR3 is CASSGTGAYGYTF. Written as DNA, the CDR3 is TGTGCCAGCAGTGGGACAGGGGCTTATGGCTACACCTTC. The rearrangement links TRBV2 to TRBJ1-2; 9 nucleotides match TRBD1. The CDR3 length is 13 residues. The germline V gene encodes CDR1 SNHLY and CDR2 FYNNEI. The junction had 2 bases not matched to a gene; V was cut back by 4 bases and J by 5 bases.

The chain recombines TRBV27 with TRBJ1-2; D gene ambiguous. Trimming pared 0 bases from V and 4 bases from J, leaving 6 bases between. The CDR3 length is 13 residues. Germline loops: CDR1 MNHEY, CDR2 SMNVEV (reference sequence). The CDR3 spells CASSLSLAYGYTF. In DNA form, the CDR3 reads TGTGCCAGCAGTTTATCTCTGGCCTATGGCTACACCTTC.

The J gene is TRBJ2-1, the V gene TRBV9; 15 nucleotides align to TRBD2. The CDR3 extends over 17 amino acids. The germline gives CDR1 SGDLS, CDR2 YYNGEE. V trimming: 4 bases; J trimming: 6 bases; junction bases outside the gene matches: 8. The CDR3 DNA reads TGTGCCAGCAGCTTCGGACTAGCGGGAGGGTACTCCAATGAGCAGTTCTTC. Protein sequence: CASSFGLAGGYSNEQFF. Based on the CDR3 plus reference TRBV9 and TRBJ2-1, the full variable domain is DSGVTQTPKHLITATGQRVTLRCSPRSGDLSVYWYQQSLDQGLQFLIQYYNGEERAKGNILERFSAQQFPDLHSELNLSSLELGDSALYFCASSFGLAGGYSNEQFFGPGTRLTVL.

The genes are TRBV28 and TRBJ1-6; 9 bases line up with TRBD1. J was trimmed by 9 bases and V by 3 bases; bases with no gene match: 3. This CDR3 is built from 14 residues. CDR1 MDHEN and CDR2 SYDVKM come from the germline V gene. CDR3 amino acids: CASSFWDRASPLHF. In nucleotides, the CDR3 is TGTGCCAGCAGTTTCTGGGACAGGGCTTCACCCCTCCACTTT.

The chain carries TRBV5-1 and TRBJ1-4; 9 bases map to TRBD1. Germline-derived CDR1 and CDR2 are SGHRS and YFSETQ. Losses at the gene ends were 5 bases for V and 5 bases for J; bases not matched to a gene: 4. The CDR3 extends over 14 amino acids. This CDR3 reads CASRPGTGNEKLFF. As DNA, the CDR3 is TGCGCCAGCAGACCCGGGACAGGGAATGAAAAACTGTTTTTT.

V gene TRBV6-5 combines with J gene TRBJ1-3; tentatively, D is TRBD1 (5 bases). Germline V gene data show CDR1 as MNHEY and CDR2 as SVGAGI. This CDR3 comprises 14 residues. Trimming removed 8 bases from V and 2 bases from J, with 13 bases in between. CDR3 in DNA: TGTGCCAGCGATTCGGGGGGAACTGGAAACACCATATATTTT. It encodes CASDSGGTGNTIYF.

The chain has TRBV19 and TRBJ2-4; 12 bases map to TRBD2. The trim removed 0 bases at V and 2 bases at J, leaving 5 bases unmatched. The germline gives CDR1 LNHDA, CDR2 SQIVND (reference sequence). This CDR3 region has 18 residues. CDR3 nucleotide sequence: TGTGCCAGTAGTATAGAGACTAGCGGGAGAGGGTCCAAAAACATTCAGTACTTC. It encodes CASSIETSGRGSKNIQYF. The full variable domain, in which reference TRBV19 and TRBJ2-4 provide the parts outside the CDR3, is DGGITQSPKYLFRKEGQNVTLSCEQNLNHDAMYWYRQDPGQGLRLIYYSQIVNDFQKGDIAEGYSVSREKKESFPLTVTSAQKNPTAFYLCASSIETSGRGSKNIQYFGAGTRLSVL.

The chain combines TRBV6-4 with TRBJ2-7, with D tentatively TRBD1 (5 bases). The length of the CDR3 is 12 residues. The germline CDR1 and CDR2 sequences are MRHNA and SNTAGT. The CDR3 reads CARRVSSYEQYV. The CDR3, as DNA: TGTGCCCGCAGGGTGTCCAGCTACGAGCAGTACGTC.

This chain links TRBV5-4 with TRBJ1-2; TRBD1 might be the D (6 bases). This CDR3 contains 14 residues. The germline gives CDR1 SGHNT, CDR2 YYREEE (reference sequence). Deletions cut 4 bases from V and 1 base from J, with 11 bases between. CDR3 amino acids: CASSTQGVNYGYTF. The CDR3 nucleotides read TGTGCCAGCAGCACACAGGGTGTTAACTATGGCTACACCTTC.

This clone was seen just once. J is TRBJ1-6 and V is TRBV27, with 7 bases identical to TRBD1. The ends lost 3 bases at V and 7 bases at J; junction bases unmatched: 3. CDR3 length: 14 residues. Germline loops: CDR1 MNHEY, CDR2 SMNVEV (reference sequence). CDR3 coding DNA: TGTGCCAGCAGTTTGGTACAGGGGAATTCACCCCTCCACTTT. As protein: CASSLVQGNSPLHF.

This clone appeared a single time. This chain connects TRBV12-3 or TRBV12-4 to TRBJ1-5; D ambiguous. V shed 4 bases and J shed 5 bases, with 9 bases lying between them. The CDR3 totals 13 residues. CDR3 nucleotides: TGTGCCAGCAGTTCCTCAAGAGATCAGCCCCAGCATTTT. It yields the protein CASSSSRDQPQHF.

V is TRBV7-2 and J is TRBJ1-2; the D gene is possibly TRBD1 (5 bases). V was shortened by 1 base and J by 2 bases, with 11 bases between the two germline ends. The length of the CDR3 is 15 residues. The germline gives CDR1 SGHTA, CDR2 FQGNSA. The CDR3 sequence: CASSLGQSLNYGYTF. The CDR3 coding sequence is TGTGCCAGCAGCTTAGGACAGTCCCTAAACTATGGCTACACCTTC. Complete variable domain (other parts from reference TRBV7-2 and TRBJ1-2): GAGVSQSPSNKVTEKGKDVELRCDPISGHTALYWYRQSLGQGLEFLIYFQGNSAPDKSGLPSDRFSAERTGGSVSTLTIQRTQQEDSAVYLCASSLGQSLNYGYTFGSGTRLTVV.

This chain links TRBV6-1 with TRBJ2-1; 13 nucleotides match TRBD2. V shed 4 bases and J 7 bases; nucleotides not matched to a gene: 7. The CDR3 loop spans 16 amino acids. From germline, CDR1 is MNHNS and CDR2 SASEGT. The CDR3 DNA reads TGTGCCAGCAGTGCCACTAGCGGGAGGGCCGTGAATGAGCAGTTCTTC. Protein product: CASSATSGRAVNEQFF.

V and J are TRBV4-1 and TRBJ2-1, with a tentative D call TRBD2 (6 bases). The CDR3 extends over 15 amino acids. Germline CDR1 is MGHRA and CDR2 is YSYEKL. Trimming took 0 bases from V and 7 from J, leaving 13 bases between them. The CDR3 DNA reads TGCGCCAGCAGCCAAGAAGGGACTCGAAAAAATGAGCAGTTCTTC. Protein: CASSQEGTRKNEQFF.

V and J are TRBV5-5 and TRBJ1-1, with D unclear. In germline, CDR1 is SGHKS, CDR2 YYEKEE (reference sequence). V was pared by 1 base and J by 0 bases, with 10 bases between. The CDR3 runs 15 residues. CDR3 in amino acids: CASSLFPSVNTEAFF. DNA of the CDR3: TGTGCCAGCAGCTTGTTCCCATCAGTGAACACTGAAGCTTTCTTT.

The V call is TRBV28, the J call TRBJ1-5; TRBD1 aligns across 10 bases. The CDR3 is 16 amino acids. Germline V lookup: CDR1 MDHEN, CDR2 SYDVKM. Unmatched junction bases numbered 9, after V lost 5 bases and J lost 5 bases. This CDR3 is CASSGRDRGEDQPQHF. Written as DNA, the CDR3 is TGTGCCAGCAGTGGGAGGGACAGGGGAGAAGATCAGCCCCAGCATTTT.

This clone was counted once. The J gene is TRBJ2-7, the V gene TRBV9, with TRBD1 as a possible D gene (6 bases). This CDR3 is 12 amino acids long. Germline-derived CDR1 and CDR2 are SGDLS and YYNGEE. V dropped 3 bases and J dropped 6 bases, with 10 bases sitting between them. CDR3 bases: TGTGCCAGCAGCGCCGGGGACACCGAGCAGTACTTC. Translated: CASSAGDTEQYF.

This clone was detected once. Distinct nucleotide sequences in the sample also encode this CDR3. The rearrangement links TRBV5-1 to TRBJ2-3; possible D gene TRBD2, 5 bases. In germline, CDR1 is SGHRS, CDR2 YFSETQ. The CDR3 is 13 amino acids. Trimming removed 1 base from V and 3 bases from J, with 6 bases in between. The CDR3 sequence: CASSLSGTDTQYF. The CDR3 bases are TGCGCCAGCAGCTTGTCGGGAACAGATACGCAGTATTTT.

This sequence joins TRBV30 and TRBJ1-6; TRBD1 matches at 7 bases. CDR1 and CDR2 (germline): GTSNPN, SVGIG (reference sequence). This CDR3 comprises 15 residues. V lost 0 bases and J lost 6; bases outside the gene matches: 5. As DNA, the CDR3 is TGTGCCTGGAGTGTTGTAGGGGGCCCTAATTCACCCCTCCACTTT. Protein: CAWSVVGGPNSPLHF.

The V and J genes are TRBV4-1 and TRBJ1-5; the D gene is possibly TRBD1 (5 bases). Trimming took off 1 base at V and 7 bases at J, with 14 bases between the two ends. Looked up from germline, CDR1 is MGHRA and CDR2 is YSYEKL. This CDR3 contains 15 residues. The CDR3 loop reads CASSQAGLGGQPQHF. As DNA, the CDR3 is TGCGCCAGCAGCCAAGCAGGGTTGGGGGGGCAGCCCCAGCATTTT.

The CDR3 DNA is TGTGCCAGCAGGACAGATATCTACGAGCAGTACTTC. It specifies CASRTDIYEQYF. The rearrangement links TRBV2 to TRBJ2-7; the D gene is possibly TRBD1 (5 bases). V shed 6 bases and J shed 3 bases, with 9 bases lying between them. The CDR3 sequence is 12 residues long. Looked up from germline, CDR1 is SNHLY and CDR2 is FYNNEI.